This TCR beta chain was sequenced during a study of a mutant IDH1 vaccine in newly diagnosed glioma (dated by TCRdb to about 2021). With respect to the entire study: Vaccination was initiated 4-6 weeks after radiotherapy alone, or concurrently with temozolomide cycles in the chemotherapy-containing groups. The roughly 33 treated patients were approximately 62% male and about 38% female, with a mean age of roughly 40 years. Before enrollment, most patients had been given radiochemotherapy with temozolomide as standard therapy, while the rest had received either radiotherapy alone or temozolomide alone. The week-35 safety follow-up took place at visit V12, and the week-47 end of study took place at visit V13. Six visits were used for peripheral blood collection: V03 (baseline), V05, V07, V10, V12 and V13. Longitudinal TCRB deep sequencing was performed for some 25 treated patients wherever samples were available for exploratory analyses.

Library creation used the immunoSEQ multiplex PCR assay. Rearranged TCR beta chain sequences were amplified with the hsTCRB Kit following the manufacturer's protocol. An Illumina MiSeq was used to sequence the TCRB libraries. The source study handled its data this way. The proprietary platform of the kit vendor was used for demultiplexing, trimming and gene mapping. In its TCRdb copy, this immuneACCESS table keeps in-frame sequences only and misses some clones. Where compared with another copy, unresolved V genes explain less than half of these, and the others have no known cause. V and J calls and clone size are copied from that table; D and trimming were computed from the DNA. The sample table holds some 46,000 clones, of which over 80% were seen once. The ten top clones hold roughly 2.3% of the sample. CDR1 is given as SGHVT and CDR2 as SQSDAQ, both from the germline V gene. The CDR3 holds 19 amino acids from the cysteine to the phenylalanine. Only the CDR3 DNA is retained, 57 bases long and in frame from the first base. The germline ends are 21 bases apart after V is trimmed by 4 bases and J by 0 bases.

Read against the paper, the sample's time point label means: week 35, safety follow-up. Every vaccine dose consisted of 300 ug of a 20-mer mutant IDH1 peptide in Montanide, administered subcutaneously together with topical imiquimod. Patients received eight vaccinations in weeks 1, 3, 5, 7, 11, 15, 19 and 23, corresponding to visits V03 through V10. Newly diagnosed WHO grade 3 or 4 IDH1-mutant astrocytomas showing loss of nuclear ATRX were present in the donors. The samples were drawn from NOA16, a multicentre, single-arm, open-label phase I trial in Germany that tested a mutant IDH1 peptide vaccine in humans for the first time. Genomic DNA for TCRB sequencing was isolated from EDTA blood with the DNeasy Blood and Tissue Kit. For this clone: The antigen this receptor binds is unknown. No much larger clonotype is one base removed from it; base qualities were not supplied.

Findings and caveats that apply to the study as a whole: Availability determined which PBMC samples were chosen for TCRB deep sequencing. Immune responses induced by the vaccine were seen in approximately 93% of patients across multiple MHC alleles. The authors stated that sample limitations prevented analyses of patient blood samples from being reproduced. Changes in the top peripheral T cell clonotypes picked up by TCRB sequencing did not appear to be linked to pseudoprogression.

Sequenced material: PBMCs, taken from a glioma patient whose treatment included an IDH1 peptide vaccine. This sequence originates from a man between 50 and 59 years old with glioma. The chain is encoded by TRBV7-4 joined to TRBJ1-4; a tentative D call is TRBD1 (6 bases match). Here the CDR3 is given as CASSSPRGGQPATNEKLFF. The sequenced DNA: TGTGCCAGCAGCTCGCCTCGGGGGGGGCAGCCTGCAACTAATGAAAAACTGTTTTTT.